Listed here is a single T cell receptor (beta chain). What it binds is unknown. The CDR3 is 17 amino acids. Per the germline V gene, CDR1 is MGHRA and CDR2 is YSYEKL. The sample comes from a study of monozygotic twins with inflammatory bowel disease. Study-level findings and limits: Repertoire similarity was not found to differ between concordant and discordant twins, possibly from limited power. Patient-to-patient differences in immunosuppressive treatment may have added variability to the repertoires.

UMIs incorporating a 6-nucleotide sample barcode were appended by means of template switching. Each CDR3 protein gets one entry in TCRdb, which reprocessed the 5' RACE reads and gives no DNA. Its listing shows about 380,000 distinct CDR3 sequences. The sequence was obtained from a human donor with ulcerative colitis or Crohn's disease, or a healthy co-twin of an affected twin (not recorded which). The specimen was blood. V and J are TRBV4-1 and TRBJ2-3; TCRdb lists TRBD2, though no DNA is available to test this call. CDR3: CASSQVPSGGATDTQYF.